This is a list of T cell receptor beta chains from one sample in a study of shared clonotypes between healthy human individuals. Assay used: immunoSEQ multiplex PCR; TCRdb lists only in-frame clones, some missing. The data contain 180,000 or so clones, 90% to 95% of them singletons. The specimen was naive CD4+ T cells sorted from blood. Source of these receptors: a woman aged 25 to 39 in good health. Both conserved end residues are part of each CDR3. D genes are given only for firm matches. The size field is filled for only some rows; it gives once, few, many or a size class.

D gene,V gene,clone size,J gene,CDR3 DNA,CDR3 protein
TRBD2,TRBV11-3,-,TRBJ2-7,TGTGCCAGCAGCCCAGGACTAGCGGACTACGAGCAGTACTTC,CASSPGLADYEQYF
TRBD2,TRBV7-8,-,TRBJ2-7,TGTGCCAGCAGCTTACGGGCGGGAGCGTCCTACGAGCAGTACTTC,CASSLRAGASYEQYF
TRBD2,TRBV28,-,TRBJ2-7,TGTGCCAGCAGTTTATGGGGACTAGCGGGAGGCTACGAGCAGTACTTC,CASSLWGLAGGYEQYF
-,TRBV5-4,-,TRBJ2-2,TGTGCCAGCAGCTTTAACCTAGCGAGCCGGGCCGGGGAGCTGTTTTTT,CASSFNLASRAGELFF
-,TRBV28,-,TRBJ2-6,TGTGCCAGCAGCCGCCTGGGGGGGGCTAAAGGGGCCAACGTCCTGACTTTC,CASSRLGGAKGANVLTF
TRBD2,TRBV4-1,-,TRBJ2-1,TGCGCCAGCAAGGGACTAGCGGGAGATGAGCGTGAGCAGTTCTTC,CASKGLAGDEREQFF
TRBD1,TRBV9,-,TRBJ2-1,TGTGCCAGCAGCGTCACCGGGACAGTTGAGCAGTTCTTC,CASSVTGTVEQFF
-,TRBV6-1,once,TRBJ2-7,TGTGCCAGCAGTGAGGAAGGAAACCTGAGATCGGGCGAGCAGTACTTC,CASSEEGNLRSGEQYF
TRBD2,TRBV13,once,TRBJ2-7,TGTGCCAGCAGCTTAAGGCGAGCGACTAGCGGGAAATACGAGCAGTACTTC,CASSLRRATSGKYEQYF
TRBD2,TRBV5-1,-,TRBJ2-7,TGCGCCAGCAGCTTGGCCCCGGGCGGGAGCTACGAGCAGTACTTC,CASSLAPGGSYEQYF
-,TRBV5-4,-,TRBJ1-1,TGTGCCAGCAGCCCTGGACTCACTGAAGCTTTCTTT,CASSPGLTEAFF
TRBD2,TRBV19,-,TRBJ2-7,TGTGCCAGTAGCCAGGGACTAGCGGGAGGCGAGCAGTACTTC,CASSQGLAGGEQYF
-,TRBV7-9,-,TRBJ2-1,TGTGCCAGCAGCTTAGAAGCCGACAATGAGCAGTTCTTC,CASSLEADNEQFF
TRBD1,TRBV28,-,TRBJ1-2,TGTGCCAGCAGTGAATGGACAGGCGCCTTCTATGGCTACACCTTC,CASSEWTGAFYGYTF
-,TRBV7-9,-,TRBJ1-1,TGTGCCAGCAGCTTAGCGGTCTCAGGGGATACGAACACTGAAGCTTTCTTT,CASSLAVSGDTNTEAFF
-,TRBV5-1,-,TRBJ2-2,TGCGCCAGCAGTCATCCTCGTTACGCGGCCGGGGAGCTGTTTTTT,CASSHPRYAAGELFF
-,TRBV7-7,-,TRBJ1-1,TGTGCCAGCACCAACCCCGGCGGGCTCCCGAACACTGAAGCTTTCTTT,CASTNPGGLPNTEAFF
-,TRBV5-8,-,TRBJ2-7,TGTGCCAGCAGCCTGAGGAGCTCCTACGAGCAGTACTTC,CASSLRSSYEQYF
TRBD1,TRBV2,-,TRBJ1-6,TGTGCCAGCACCGACTCCAGGGGGCTGGGTAATTCACCCCTCCACTTT,CASTDSRGLGNSPLHF
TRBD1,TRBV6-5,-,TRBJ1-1,TGTGCCAGCAGATTAACAGGGGTTGTTAACACTGAAGCTTTCTTT,CASRLTGVVNTEAFF
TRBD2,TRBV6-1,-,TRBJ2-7,TGTGCCAGCATGCTCACTAGCGGCTACGGTAACGAGCAGTACTTC,CASMLTSGYGNEQYF
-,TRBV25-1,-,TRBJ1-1,TGTGCCAGCAGTGAGTCACCGGGGACAAGGAACACTGAAGCTTTCTTT,CASSESPGTRNTEAFF
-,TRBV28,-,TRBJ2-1,TGTGCCAGCAGTTCGGGCTTCTACAATGAGCAGTTCTTC,CASSSGFYNEQFF
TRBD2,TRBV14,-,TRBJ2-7,TGTGCCAGCCATCTTAGCGGGACCACCTACGAGCAGTACTTC,CASHLSGTTYEQYF
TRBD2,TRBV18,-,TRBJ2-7,TGTGCCAGCTCACCGGGTAGCGGGAGAGAGCACGAGCAGTACTTC,CASSPGSGREHEQYF
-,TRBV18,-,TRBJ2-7,TGTGCCAGCTCACTACCCAGCTACGAGCAGTGCTTC,CASSLPSYEQCF
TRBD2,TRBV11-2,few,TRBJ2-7,TGTGCCAGCAGCTTAGCTAGCGGGAGGTACTACGAGCAGTACTTC,CASSLASGRYYEQYF
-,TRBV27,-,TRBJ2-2,TGTGCCAGCAGTTTTTCGGGGGAGGGGGAGCTGTTTTTT,CASSFSGEGELFF
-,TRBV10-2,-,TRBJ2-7,TGCGCCAGCAGTGGACAGGCCTACGAGCAGTACTTC,CASSGQAYEQYF
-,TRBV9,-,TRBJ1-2,TGTGCCAGCAGCCCCTGGGGGGACTATGGCTACACCTTC,CASSPWGDYGYTF
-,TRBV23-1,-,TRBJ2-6,TGCGCCAGCAGTCAATCGTACCGAAGCTCTGGGGCCAACGTCCTGACTTTC,CASSQSYRSSGANVLTF
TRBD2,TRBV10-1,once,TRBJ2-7,TGCGCCAGCAGTGAGTCACTAGCGGGGTTCTACGAGCAGTACTTC,CASSESLAGFYEQYF
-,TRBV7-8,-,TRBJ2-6,TGTGCCAGCAGCTTAACTGCCGGATCAGGGGCCAACGTCCTGACTTTC,CASSLTAGSGANVLTF
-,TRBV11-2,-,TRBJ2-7,TGTGCCAGCAGTTATCAACCTTACGAGCAGTACTTC,CASSYQPYEQYF
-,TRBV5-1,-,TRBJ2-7,TGCGCCAGCAGCTTAGGTATATCGAGCTACGAGCAGTACTTC,CASSLGISSYEQYF
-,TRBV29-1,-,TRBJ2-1,TGCAGCACCGGGACGGAATACAATGAGCAGTTCTTC,CSTGTEYNEQFF
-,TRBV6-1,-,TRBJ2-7,TGTGCCAGCAGTGACGGCGTCCTTCGCTACGAGCAGTACTTC,CASSDGVLRYEQYF
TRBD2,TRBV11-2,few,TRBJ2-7,TGTGCCAGCAGCTCAAGACTAGCGGGGGACCCCTACGAGCAGTACTTC,CASSSRLAGDPYEQYF
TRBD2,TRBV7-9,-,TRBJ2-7,TGTGCCAGCAGCTTAGGGACTAGCGCCTACGAGCAGTACTTC,CASSLGTSAYEQYF